The clone carrying this TCR beta chain was counted only a few times. Those donating, healthy Caucasian individuals from Russia, were aged roughly 6 to 90. Researchers isolated at least 7 million PBMCs per sample. The data derive from a study of blood T cells in healthy people across ages. V was pared by 6 bases and J by 5 bases, with 13 bases between. The CDR3 covers 13 residues. The germline gives CDR1 PRHDT, CDR2 FYEKMQ (reference sequence). A sample-barcoded 5' primer and a J-beta primer mix were used in a second PCR of about 7 to 12 cycles. TCRdb passed the 5' RACE reads through MiXCR, listing each CDR3 protein once. Here the sample spans 980,000 or so distinct CDR3 sequences, roughly 50% being singletons.

This TCR was recovered from a man aged 25 to 40 in good health. The rearrangement joins TRBV13 to TRBJ2-5, with D possibly TRBD2 on 6 matching bases. The sequenced sample was blood. CDR3 region: CASSQNGGETQYF. The CDR3 DNA reads as TGTGCCAGCAGTCAAAATGGGGGGGAGACCCAGTACTTC.